Each of the 14 T cell receptor beta chains below was sequenced from the same sample in a study of cytomegalovirus exposure and HLA in healthy donors. Primers included in the PCR were 60 Vbeta and 13 Jbeta primers. Assay used: immunoSEQ multiplex PCR; TCRdb lists only in-frame clones, some missing. Its table lists 150,000 or so clones. Sequencing was performed on PBMCs. These receptors were taken from a woman aged 50 to 60 in good health and CMV-seronegative.

The chain uses TRBV18 and TRBJ1-5, with D perhaps TRBD1 (5 bases). CDR1 and CDR2 (germline): KGHSH, LQKENI. With 3 bases removed from V and 6 bases from J, the gap between germline ends came to 9 bases. This CDR3 spans 13 amino acids. The CDR3 loop reads CASSPLGGQPQHF. CDR3 in DNA: TGTGCCAGCTCACCGCTGGGGGGTCAGCCCCAGCATTTT.

This chain joins TRBV6-6 and TRBJ2-7, with D possibly TRBD1 on 6 matching bases. Germline CDR1 is MNHNY and CDR2 is SVGAGI (reference sequence). This CDR3 is 15 amino acids long. V shed 6 bases and J shed 8 bases, with 23 bases lying between them. Here the CDR3 DNA reads TGTGCCAGCAGCCGAGACAGGCCGAGGTGGGGGAAGCAGTACTTC. Translating gives CASSRDRPRWGKQYF.

The chain combines TRBV18 with TRBJ1-1; 9 nucleotides align to TRBD1. The CDR3 is 15 amino acids. Germline CDR1 and CDR2: KGHSH and LQKENI. J was trimmed by 5 bases and V by 4 bases; bases with no gene match: 8. DNA of the CDR3: TGTGCCAGCTCACGGGAGACAGGGGGGGAAACTGAAGCTTTCTTT. Protein: CASSRETGGETEAFF.

The chain links TRBV19 to TRBJ2-7; the match to TRBD1 covers 10 bases. The trim removed 3 bases at V and 3 bases at J, leaving 5 bases unmatched. Germline V CDR1 and CDR2: LNHDA, SQIVND (reference sequence). The CDR3 runs 15 residues. The CDR3 region has the DNA TGTGCCAGTAGTATCCTTGGGACAGGGGTCTACGAGCAGTACTTC. Its protein product is CASSILGTGVYEQYF. The variable domain in full, completed from reference TRBV19 and TRBJ2-7, reads DGGITQSPKYLFRKEGQNVTLSCEQNLNHDAMYWYRQDPGQGLRLIYYSQIVNDFQKGDIAEGYSVSREKKESFPLTVTSAQKNPTAFYLCASSILGTGVYEQYFGPGTRLTVT.

This chain uses TRBV30 with TRBJ2-7; D is unresolved. The V gene's germline CDR1 is GTSNPN and CDR2 SVGIG (reference sequence). The CDR3 extends over 11 amino acids. The V and J ends lost 1 base and 3 bases respectively, with 4 bases between them. The CDR3 nucleotides are TGTGCCTGGAGTGGCGTCTACGAGCAGTACTTC. As protein: CAWSGVYEQYF.

The chain is built from TRBV10-3 and TRBJ1-4; 9 positions match TRBD1. The CDR3 is 15 amino acids. From germline, CDR1 is ENHRY and CDR2 SYGVKD. V shed 3 bases and J 4 bases; nucleotides not matched to a gene: 3. This CDR3 reads CAISDPTGGNEKLFF. CDR3 nucleotide sequence: TGTGCCATCAGTGATCCGACAGGGGGTAATGAAAAACTGTTTTTT.

The chain recombines TRBV5-4 with TRBJ1-1; 10 bases fit TRBD1. CDR3 length equals 15 residues. The V gene's germline CDR1 is SGHNT and CDR2 YYREEE (reference sequence). After removal of 4 bases from V and 3 bases from J, the junction contained 6 bases not matched to a gene. CDR3 nucleotides: TGTGCCAGCAGCCCAACCGGGACAGGGGACACTGAAGCTTTCTTT. Translation gives CASSPTGTGDTEAFF.

As regards this clone: Distinct nucleotide sequences in the sample also encode this CDR3. V and J are TRBV6-5 and TRBJ1-1, with D hard to call. Germline V gene lookup returns CDR1 MNHEY and CDR2 SVGAGI. The ends were cut back, 0 bases at V and 1 base at J, with 6 bases in the middle. The CDR3 is made up of 14 amino acids. CDR3 bases: TGTGCCAGCAGTTACTCGGGAGGGAACACTGAAGCTTTCTTT. Translated, it gives CASSYSGGNTEAFF.

The rearrangement links TRBV5-1 to TRBJ2-7, with TRBD1 matching 7 bases. This CDR3 has 14 residues. V gave up 5 bases and J gave up 6 bases; unmatched junction bases: 11. Germline CDR1 SGHRS, CDR2 YFSETQ. CDR3 residues: CASRMGTAVSEQYF. The DNA for the CDR3 is TGCGCCAGCAGAATGGGGACAGCCGTTTCCGAGCAGTACTTC.

The chain employs TRBV25-1 and TRBJ1-4, with TRBD1 identical over 7 bases. The CDR3 spans 14 residues. Germline CDR1 reads MGHDK; CDR2 reads SYGVNS. The V segment lost 8 bases and the J segment 3 bases; nucleotides outside the gene matches: 6. The DNA of the CDR3 is TGTGCCAGCTCGGACAGGCCGGCTAATGAAAAACTGTTTTTT. Its translation is CASSDRPANEKLFF.

DNA for the CDR3: TGTGCCACCAGCAGAGGATTGTTGGGACAGGGTGGATCACCCCTCCACTTT. Protein: CATSRGLLGQGGSPLHF. V usage is TRBV15 and J usage is TRBJ1-6, with 9 bases aligning to TRBD1. Germline trimming cut 1 base from V and 10 bases from J; bases unmatched to any gene: 11. CDR3 length: 17 amino acids. Germline V gene lookup returns CDR1 LNHNV and CDR2 YYDKDF (reference sequence).

J is TRBJ1-5 and V is TRBV18; 11 positions match TRBD1. Germline V gene sequence: CDR1 KGHSH, CDR2 LQKENI. Trimming at V came to 6 bases and at J to 8 bases, leaving 12 bases not matched to a gene. The CDR3 extends over 16 amino acids. CDR3 nucleotide sequence: TGTGCCAGCTCTCCAAGGCCCGGGACAGGGGGGGAGCCCCAGCATTTT. This codes for CASSPRPGTGGEPQHF. Full variable domain (rest looked up from reference TRBV18 and TRBJ1-5): NAGVMQNPRHLVRRRGQEARLRCSPMKGHSHVYWYRQLPEEGLKFMVYLQKENIIDESGMPKERFSAEFPKEGPSILRIQQVVRGDSAAYFCASSPRPGTGGEPQHFGDGTRLSIL.

The chain employs TRBV19 and TRBJ2-5, with D unresolved. Germline V gene sequence: CDR1 LNHDA, CDR2 SQIVND (reference sequence). V lost 4 bases and J 5 bases, leaving 5 bases between the germline ends. The CDR3 is made up of 11 amino acids. DNA for the CDR3: TGTGCCAGTAGTACGAGGGAGACCCAGTACTTC. Translating gives CASSTRETQYF.

The chain carries TRBV30 and TRBJ2-5, with 13 bases fitting TRBD2. The germline gives CDR1 GTSNPN, CDR2 SVGIG (reference sequence). V was clipped by 1 base and J by 7 bases; unmatched bases: 12. This CDR3 region has 17 residues. The CDR3 reads CAWSGLAGGPVEGTQYF. CDR3 DNA: TGTGCCTGGAGTGGACTAGCGGGGGGTCCCGTCGAGGGGACCCAGTACTTC.